This T cell receptor beta chain was sequenced in a study of blood T cell repertoires in COVID-19. Study-wide background: Acute and convalescent COVID-19 specimens originated in the United States, Italy and Spain. In each case, the material was cDNA or gDNA derived from T cells, B-cell-depleted T cells, or PBMCs.

Researchers sorted participants into cohorts using their self-reported clinical history. V was pared by 5 bases and J by 8 bases, with 24 bases between. The germline V gene has CDR1 SNHLY and CDR2 FYNNEI. The CDR3 length is 16 residues. The table came from immunoSEQ multiplex PCR; TCRdb's copy has only in-frame clones and leaves some out. The data show 250,000 to 350,000 clones, with roughly 90% seen just once and under 20% held by the top ten. This clone was seen a single time. The rearrangement uses TRBV2 and TRBJ1-1, with D perhaps TRBD1 (5 bases). The sequence was obtained from a woman between 25 and 40 years old who had recovered from COVID-19. Input material: PBMCs or T cells enriched from blood (not recorded which). The chain's CDR3 is CASSSPRAGSGLEAFF. CDR3 in DNA: TGTGCCAGCAGTTCACCCCGGGCAGGGTCCGGTTTAGAAGCTTTCTTT.